The next 3 T cell receptor beta chains were all read from a single sample in a study of shared clonotypes between healthy human individuals. Some clones are missing from TCRdb's copy, which holds only in-frame ones; the method was immunoSEQ multiplex PCR. Altogether 2 million to 2.5 million clones are present, 90% to 95% being singletons, with the ten largest covering 0.35% to 0.5%. The specimen sequenced was naive CD4+ T cells from PBMCs. Subset of the sample: CD45RA+ positively selected. These TCRs come from a young man in good health. Some clones in this sample may be carry-over from other donors' samples.

The rearrangement uses TRBV7-8 and TRBJ2-7, with 8 bases identical to TRBD1. Germline V gene data show CDR1 as SGHVS and CDR2 as FQNEAQ. CDR3 length equals 15 residues. J was trimmed by 2 bases and V by 5 bases; bases with no gene match: 8. CDR3 in DNA: TGTGCCAGCAGCACTCGGGACAGGCGAACCTACGAGCAGTACTTC. This gives the protein CASSTRDRRTYEQYF.

This sequence joins TRBV2 and TRBJ1-1; D unclear. The CDR3 has 13 residues. Trimming removed 3 bases from V and 9 bases from J, with 14 bases in between. Germline-derived CDR1 and CDR2 are SNHLY and FYNNEI. The CDR3: CASSEGAGPKAFF. DNA for the CDR3: TGTGCCAGCAGTGAGGGAGCAGGTCCTAAAGCTTTCTTT.

About this clone itself: This specimen includes other DNA sequences encoding the same CDR3. V gene TRBV5-1 combines with J gene TRBJ2-7, with D perhaps matching TRBD1 (6 bases). V was clipped by 4 bases and J by 1 base, with 9 bases between them. The CDR3 runs to 13 residues. Looked up from germline, CDR1 is SGHRS and CDR2 is YFSETQ. Here the CDR3 DNA reads TGCGCCAGCAGCCTGACAGGATCCTACGAGCAGTACTTC. It yields the protein CASSLTGSYEQYF.